These 29 T cell receptor beta chains came from one sample sequenced in a study of B cell selection in AIRE deficiency. Clones were sequenced by immunoSEQ multiplex PCR, and TCRdb holds only the in-frame ones, with some missing. This sample carries approximately 21,000 clones, 85% to 95% of them seen once, and the ten largest clones take 2%. The regulatory T cell sort gate was CD4+CD25hiCD127low/negative. The sequenced sample was Tregs sorted from PBMCs. All receptors derive from a human donor with AIRE deficiency.

This chain connects TRBV27 to TRBJ2-1; D may match TRBD1 or TRBD2 (5 bases each). The CDR3 extends over 19 amino acids. The germline V and J ends were trimmed by 0 bases and 2 bases, with 20 bases remaining between them. Germline V gene data show CDR1 as MNHEY and CDR2 as SMNVEV (reference sequence). The CDR3 reads CASSLSHYGADLTYNEQFF. As DNA, the CDR3 is TGTGCCAGCAGTTTATCCCACTACGGGGCAGATCTAACCTACAATGAGCAGTTCTTC.

The CDR3 loop reads CASSSASGRETQYF. DNA of the CDR3: TGTGCCAGCAGCTCGGCTAGCGGGAGAGAGACCCAGTACTTC. The V call is TRBV28, the J call TRBJ2-5; 10 positions match TRBD2. Unmatched junction bases numbered 5, after V lost 6 bases and J lost 4 bases. The germline V gene encodes CDR1 MDHEN and CDR2 SYDVKM. The CDR3 is 14 amino acids.

This clone was seen a few times. V usage is TRBV11-3 and J usage is TRBJ2-1, with 8 bases matching TRBD2. From germline, CDR1 is SGHNT and CDR2 YENEEA. The CDR3 runs to 15 residues. Trimming cost V 2 bases and J 8 bases; bases outside gene matches: 8. CDR3 sequence: CASSLPWTSTDEQFF. In DNA form, the CDR3 reads TGTGCCAGCAGCTTACCCTGGACTAGCACCGATGAGCAGTTCTTC.

This sequence joins TRBV6-6 and TRBJ2-3, with D perhaps TRBD2 (7 bases). V was cut by 2 bases and J by 7 bases, with 16 bases left in between. CDR3 length: 15 amino acids. CDR1 is MNHNY and CDR2 is SVGAGI in the germline V gene (reference sequence). CDR3 sequence reads: CASSYQGGGANTQYF. CDR3 DNA: TGTGCCAGCAGTTACCAGGGCGGGGGCGCAAATACGCAGTATTTT.

This rearrangement joins TRBV7-2 to TRBJ2-7; a possible D gene is TRBD2 (5 bases). Deletions cut 5 bases from V and 0 bases from J, with 11 bases between. The CDR3 has 14 residues. CDR1 and CDR2 from the germline V gene are SGHTA and FQGNSA. In DNA, the CDR3 is TGTGCCAGCAGCCGGGAACCGTTCTCCTACGAGCAGTACTTC. It encodes CASSREPFSYEQYF.

V and J are TRBV7-3 and TRBJ2-3, with D maybe TRBD2 (6 bases). Trimming pared 2 bases from V and 6 bases from J, leaving 12 bases between. This CDR3 is built from 14 residues. Looked up from germline, CDR1 is SGHTA and CDR2 is FQGTGA. The CDR3 here is CASSLGGGGDTQYF. The CDR3 DNA sequence: TGTGCCAGCAGCTTAGGGGGAGGAGGGGATACGCAGTATTTT.

The V gene is TRBV7-9, the J gene TRBJ2-2, with D possibly being TRBD1 (5 bases). Germline-derived CDR1 and CDR2 are SEHNR and FQNEAQ (reference sequence). Trimming pared 5 bases from V and 6 bases from J, leaving 13 bases between. The CDR3 extends over 14 amino acids. CDR3 coding DNA: TGTGCCAGCAGCCCGTGGACAACACCCGGGGAGCTGTTTTTT. Protein product: CASSPWTTPGELFF. Full variable domain (rest looked up from reference TRBV7-9 and TRBJ2-2): DTGVSQNPRHKITKRGQNVTFRCDPISEHNRLYWYRQTLGQGPEFLTYFQNEAQLEKSRLLSDRFSAERPKGSFSTLEIQRTEQGDSAMYLCASSPWTTPGELFFGEGSRLTVL.

This CDR3 is CASSPIGQGGYEQYF. CDR3 nucleotide sequence: TGCGCCAGCAGCCCGATCGGACAGGGGGGTTACGAGCAGTACTTC. The chain carries TRBV5-1 and TRBJ2-7, with 10 bases that match TRBD1. The CDR3 extends over 15 amino acids. V was clipped by 4 bases and J by 4 bases; unmatched bases: 8. Germline V gene lookup returns CDR1 SGHRS and CDR2 YFSETQ.

The rearrangement uses TRBV6-1 and TRBJ2-1; 9 positions agree with TRBD2. Trimming removed 2 bases from V and 11 bases from J; junction bases left unmatched: 7. Looked up from germline, CDR1 is MNHNS and CDR2 is SASEGT. This CDR3 has 14 residues. DNA of the CDR3: TGTGCCAGCAGTGAATCAGTGGGACTAGCTAAGCAGTTCTTC. This gives the protein CASSESVGLAKQFF.

The chain is built from TRBV21-1 and TRBJ2-5; no check of the table's D call, TRBD1, against the DNA was made. The J call may not be correct, given that the DNA end is closer to TRBJ2-7. TRBV21-1 is recorded as a pseudogene. The CDR3 is 14 residues long. The CDR3 loop reads CASSKNRGRYEQYF. DNA of the CDR3: TGTGCCAGCAGCAAGAACAGGGGGCGCTACGAGCAGTACTTC.

The CDR3 nucleotides read TGTGCCAGCTCCCCCGACAGGGGGGCGCGGAACACTGAAGCTTTCTTT. Residues: CASSPDRGARNTEAFF. The rearrangement uses TRBV18 and TRBJ1-1, with 9 bases that match TRBD1. CDR3 size: 16 residues. Germline V gene lookup returns CDR1 KGHSH and CDR2 LQKENI. J gave up 1 base and V 6 bases, and 9 bases lay outside the gene matches.

This chain links TRBV29-1 with TRBJ1-1; 9 bases are a match to TRBD1. This CDR3 is 13 amino acids long. The ends lost 6 bases at V and 2 bases at J; junction bases unmatched: 4. Germline loops: CDR1 SQVTM, CDR2 ANQGSEA. The CDR3 is CSVGTGTNTEAFF. DNA of the CDR3: TGCAGCGTGGGGACAGGGACCAACACTGAAGCTTTCTTT.

This chain links TRBV15 with TRBJ2-1; D might be TRBD1 or TRBD2, each matching 5 bases. V was pared by 8 bases and J by 3 bases, with 17 bases between. The V gene's germline CDR1 is LNHNV and CDR2 YYDKDF (reference sequence). The CDR3 sequence is 15 residues long. CDR3 amino acids: CATGGEGRIYNEQFF. CDR3 in DNA: TGTGCCACCGGGGGAGAGGGGAGAATCTACAATGAGCAGTTCTTC.

The V and J genes are TRBV28 and TRBJ2-5; D could derive from TRBD1 or TRBD2 (5 bases each). The CDR3 loop spans 13 amino acids. The V and J ends lost 2 bases and 5 bases respectively, with 9 bases between them. The germline V gene encodes CDR1 MDHEN and CDR2 SYDVKM. The CDR3 region is CASSLKGRETQYF. The CDR3 DNA reads TGTGCCAGCAGTTTAAAGGGACGGGAGACCCAGTACTTC.

V usage is TRBV7-2 and J usage is TRBJ1-5; no clear D gene. Trimming pared 0 bases from V and 3 bases from J, leaving 9 bases between. The CDR3 has 15 amino acids. Looked up from germline, CDR1 is SGHTA and CDR2 is FQGNSA. This CDR3 is CASSLAGNINQPQHF. The CDR3 coding sequence is TGTGCCAGCAGCTTAGCGGGTAATATCAATCAGCCCCAGCATTTT. Looking up the rest from reference TRBV7-2 and TRBJ1-5 gives the full variable domain: GAGVSQSPSNKVTEKGKDVELRCDPISGHTALYWYRQSLGQGLEFLIYFQGNSAPDKSGLPSDRFSAERTGGSVSTLTIQRTQQEDSAVYLCASSLAGNINQPQHFGDGTRLSIL.

This rearrangement joins TRBV19 to TRBJ2-1, with D maybe TRBD1 (7 bases). This CDR3 region has 18 residues. V was cut by 5 bases and J by 2 bases, with 22 bases left in between. Germline V gene data show CDR1 as LNHDA and CDR2 as SQIVND (reference sequence). Here the CDR3 reads CASSRRRGSTGPYNEQFF. The CDR3, as DNA: TGTGCCAGTAGTCGCCGCCGGGGGTCGACAGGGCCCTACAATGAGCAGTTCTTC.

This clone was seen a single time. The gene calls are TRBV14 and TRBJ1-5; D not resolved. Looked up from germline, CDR1 is SGHDN and CDR2 is FVKESK. Trimming left V 0 bases short and J 3 bases short, with 3 bases between. This CDR3 contains 13 residues. CDR3 protein: CASSQDPNQPQHF. CDR3 in DNA: TGTGCCAGCAGCCAAGACCCCAATCAGCCCCAGCATTTT.

The CDR3 here is CASKTPGLNTEAFF. CDR3 DNA: TGTGCCAGCAAAACTCCTGGGTTAAACACTGAAGCTTTCTTT. This chain uses TRBV6-1 with TRBJ1-1; D remains ambiguous. V shed 7 bases and J shed 2 bases, with 14 bases lying between them. The V gene's germline CDR1 is MNHNS and CDR2 SASEGT. The CDR3 has 14 amino acids.

The chain combines TRBV9 with TRBJ2-2, with 10 bases that match TRBD2. Germline CDR1 SGDLS, CDR2 YYNGEE. V lost 4 bases to trimming and J lost 7 bases; unmatched junction nucleotides: 10. The CDR3 totals 16 residues. The CDR3 DNA sequence: TGTGCCAGCAGCCCACGTGGGGCTAGCGGGAGCGGGGAGCTGTTTTTT. Amino acids: CASSPRGASGSGELFF.

Note on this clone: Its ends do not fully match the called genes, so a read error is possible. The chain joins TRBV7-7 to TRBJ2-7; 7 bases agree with TRBD2. Germline values: CDR1 SSHAT, CDR2 FNYEAQ (reference sequence). The CDR3 sequence is 17 residues long. The CDR3 is CASSPSEERGFSYEQYF. The CDR3 nucleotides are TGTGCTAGCAGCCCGTCCGAGGAGCGGGGCTTCTCCTACGAGCAGTACTTC.

The V gene is TRBV7-3, the J gene TRBJ2-1, with D perhaps TRBD2 (5 bases). Germline V CDR1 and CDR2: SGHTA, FQGTGA. The CDR3 is 13 residues long. Trimming took 5 bases from V and 4 from J, leaving 9 bases between them. The CDR3 DNA reads as TGTGCCAGCAGCCGGTCGGGGTACAATGAGCAGTTCTTC. Protein product: CASSRSGYNEQFF. Full variable domain (remainder filled in from reference TRBV7-3 and TRBJ2-1): GAGVSQTPSNKVTEKGKYVELRCDPISGHTALYWYRQSLGQGPEFLIYFQGTGAADDSGLPNDRFFAVRPEGSVSTLKIQRTERGDSAVYLCASSRSGYNEQFFGPGTRLTVL.

V is TRBV30 and J is TRBJ1-5; no clear D. The CDR3 totals 13 residues. Trimming cost V 1 base and J 1 base, with 5 bases left between them. The germline V gene has CDR1 GTSNPN and CDR2 SVGIG (reference sequence). In DNA form, the CDR3 reads TGTGCCTGGAGTGCGGGGAGCAATCAGCCCCAGCATTTT. This encodes CAWSAGSNQPQHF.

This clone was picked up one time. The chain couples TRBV30 to TRBJ1-1; 7 bases are a match to TRBD1. Trimming took 2 bases from V and 4 from J; bases not matched to a gene: 4. In germline, CDR1 is GTSNPN, CDR2 SVGIG (reference sequence). CDR3 size: 13 residues. This CDR3 is CAWSRQGFTEAFF. DNA for the CDR3: TGTGCCTGGAGTCGACAGGGATTCACTGAAGCTTTCTTT.

CDR3 DNA: TGTGCCAGCAGCCCTCACACGGGGAATGAGCAGTTCTTC. Translated: CASSPHTGNEQFF. The V gene is TRBV9, the J gene TRBJ2-1, with a possible D match to TRBD2 (5 bases). The CDR3 has 13 amino acids. Germline V lookup: CDR1 SGDLS, CDR2 YYNGEE. V was trimmed by 4 bases and J by 7 bases, leaving 12 bases between them.

The chain employs TRBV6-1 and TRBJ2-5; maybe TRBD1 (5 bases). This CDR3 has 14 amino acids. Germline CDR1 is MNHNS and CDR2 is SASEGT. V lost 6 bases and J lost 4, with 15 bases in between. Written as DNA, the CDR3 is TGTGCCAGCAGAATAGCCCCTGGGGCAGAGACCCAGTACTTC. Translated, it gives CASRIAPGAETQYF.

This clone was counted a few times. The chain recombines TRBV4-3 with TRBJ2-1, with 8 bases that match TRBD2. CDR1 LGHNA and CDR2 YSLEER come from the germline V gene. V lost 2 bases, J lost 5 bases, and 11 bases stayed unmatched. The CDR3 runs to 17 residues. The CDR3 region is CASSQKKGLAGDNEQFF. CDR3 DNA: TGCGCCAGCAGCCAAAAAAAGGGGCTAGCGGGCGACAATGAGCAGTTCTTC.

The genes are TRBV9 and TRBJ1-2, with D hard to call. Per germline, CDR1 SGDLS and CDR2 YYNGEE. Trimming cost V 0 bases and J 8 bases, with 14 bases left between them. The CDR3 loop spans 14 amino acids. The CDR3 protein is CASSVDGYPGGYTF. Written as DNA, the CDR3 is TGTGCCAGCAGCGTAGACGGTTACCCCGGGGGCTACACCTTC.

J is TRBJ1-4 and V is TRBV19, with D hard to call. The CDR3 has 14 amino acids. In germline, CDR1 is LNHDA, CDR2 SQIVND (reference sequence). The V gene lost 7 bases and the J gene lost 0 bases, with 9 bases spanning the gap. Written as DNA, the CDR3 is TGTGCCAGTAACGGATATGCAACTAATGAAAAACTGTTTTTT. This encodes CASNGYATNEKLFF. The full variable domain, rest sourced from reference TRBV19 and TRBJ1-4, is DGGITQSPKYLFRKEGQNVTLSCEQNLNHDAMYWYRQDPGQGLRLIYYSQIVNDFQKGDIAEGYSVSREKKESFPLTVTSAQKNPTAFYLCASNGYATNEKLFFGSGTQLSVL.

V usage is TRBV15 and J usage is TRBJ2-1; TRBD1 agrees at 7 bases. V lost 5 bases, J lost 1 base, and 5 bases stayed unmatched. The CDR3 totals 15 residues. CDR1 and CDR2 from the germline V gene are LNHNV and YYDKDF (reference sequence). In DNA, the CDR3 is TGTGCCACCAGCCCCCAGGGGGAGTCCTACAATGAGCAGTTCTTC. It specifies CATSPQGESYNEQFF.